Below, one T cell receptor beta chain is given with its context. This clonotype was observed many times. Its antigen remains unidentified. Germline is not matched at one junction end, which may reflect a read error. This sample was taken from a study of CD8+CD57+ T cells in acquired aplastic anemia (dated by TCRdb to 2016 to 2018). At the level of the whole study: Extracted DNA from sorted CD4+ and CD8+ cells averaged 3.2 ug, ranging from 0.2 to 27.4 ug. CD8+CD57+ expansion was defined as a frequency above the mean frequency observed in healthy subjects.

Genomic DNA served as template for TCR beta VDJ combination and CDR3 sequence profiling. TCR repertoire sequencing was run on an Illumina HiSeq 2000. The original methods were these. TRBV/TRBJ rearrangement plots, CDR3 size and DJ length profiles, and Simpson's diversity index were used to assess repertoires. The immunodominant clone was defined as the most abundant DNA sequence in deep sequencing data. CDR3 amino acid sequences were screened for sharing across subjects and compared with published repertoires and the VDJdb database. TCRdb reworked the public reads: Q25 trimming with fastp, MiXCR clone assembly, productive beta chains retained. Rows merge per CDR3 protein into single entries with the most common DNA and genes. Here the V and J calls rest on TCRdb's processing, not on the authors' analysis. This sample comprises 200,000 to 250,000 distinct CDR3 sequences, under 55% of them detected only once. Together, the top ten hold about 20% of the sample.

Reading from cysteine to phenylalanine, the CDR3 counts 11 amino acids. Left in the record is the CDR3 DNA by itself, 33 bases read in frame from the first base. Based on the germline V gene (reference sequence), the CDR1 and CDR2 sequences are SEHNR and FQNEAQ. Paper-wide results and their limitations: CD8+ Simpson's diversity did not differ significantly between patients and healthy controls (P=0.060). Although roughly 30 CD8+ CDR3 sequences were shared by patients and controls, these sequences appeared highly expressed in patients and within the immunodominant clones of patients.

Flow cytometry had shown CD8+CD57+ cell expansion in the patients selected for sequencing. All patients had severe acquired aplastic anemia diagnosed by International Study of Aplastic Anemia and Agranulocytosis and Camitta criteria. No therapy had been received by the patients at the time of blood sampling. In this study, sorted CD4+ and CD8+ T cells from the blood of healthy subjects and of severe aplastic anemia patients had their TCR repertoires deep-sequenced. Patients were enrolled in the USA under clinicaltrials.gov protocols 00001620, 01623167, 00001397, 00071045, 00081523 and 00961064. Ficoll-Paque density gradient centrifugation was used to isolate peripheral blood mononuclear cells. CD4+ and CD8+ T cells were sorted by FACS or magnetic beads before DNA extraction.

The clonotype was recovered from a human donor with aplastic anemia. Sequencing used sorted CD4+, CD8+, or CD8+CD57+ T cells (not recorded which) from PBMCs. The chain was built from TRBV7-9 and TRBJ2-7; the central 9 bases match TRBD2. The DNA sequence is given as TGTGCCAGCAGCCCCGGGACTAGCCCCCGCTTC. This yields the protein CASSPGTSPRF. Reference TRBV7-9 and TRBJ2-7 proteins supply the regions before and after the CDR3; the full variable domain is: DTGVSQNPRHKITKRGQNVTFRCDPISEHNRLYWYRQTLGQGPEFLTYFQNEAQLEKSRLLSDRFSAERPKGSFSTLEIQRTEQGDSAMYLCASSPGTSPRFGPGTRLTVT.